The rows below give T cell receptor beta chains drawn from one sample of a study of shared clonotypes between healthy human individuals. The table came from immunoSEQ multiplex PCR; TCRdb's copy has only in-frame clones and leaves some out. Of approximately 640,000 clones listed, about 92% were seen once; the top ten hold 34%. Input material: memory CD8+ T cells from PBMCs. The source is a man aged 18 to 30 in good health. Some clones in this sample may be carry-over from other donors' samples. Both conserved end residues are trimmed from each CDR3. D genes are given only for firm matches.

CDR3aa	v_gene	j_gene	d_gene	len
ASSQDIYTQY	TRBV28	TRBJ2-3	NA	10
ASSFYTSYEQY	TRBV11-2	TRBJ2-7	NA	11
ASSLNGLDYEQY	TRBV28	TRBJ2-7	NA	12
ARAENGANEQF	TRBV7-9	TRBJ2-1	NA	11
ASSITTGGTTGELF	TRBV19	TRBJ2-2	TRBD1	14
ASRPYTGTASYEQY	TRBV27	TRBJ2-7	TRBD1	14
ASTPSYSEGNTIY	TRBV19	TRBJ1-3	NA	13
ASRDRGFPEAF	TRBV2	TRBJ1-1	TRBD1	11
ASSFDRGSYEQY	TRBV7-9	TRBJ2-7	NA	12
ASSPSGLSYEQY	TRBV6-1	TRBJ2-7	NA	12
ASSQVRVGTWDKNIQY	TRBV4-3	TRBJ2-4	NA	16
ASSLGRNEQF	TRBV25-1	TRBJ2-1	NA	10
ASSPLGQPAVREGYEQY	TRBV4-2	TRBJ2-7	TRBD2	17